These T cell receptor beta chains were read from a single sample in a study of blood T cell repertoires in COVID-19. Clones were read by immunoSEQ multiplex PCR, and TCRdb kept only the in-frame ones, dropping some. The table records 200,000 to 250,000 clones, about 88% of them present only once. Sequenced material: PBMCs or T cells enriched from blood (not recorded which). Receptors were obtained from a woman in her 30s who had recovered from COVID-19. CDR3s include the opening cysteine and the closing phenylalanine or tryptophan. Fields, in order: D gene, J gene, V gene, clone size, CDR3 length, CDR3 DNA, CDR3 protein. D genes are given only for firm matches. Part of the rows lack a size; the others show once, few, many or a class for expanded clones.

>TRBD1|TRBJ2-1|TRBV15|-|14
TGTGCCACCAGCAGAGATGAAGGGGGCCGTGAGCAGTTCTTC
CATSRDEGGREQFF
>TRBD1|TRBJ1-4|TRBV3-1/TRBV3-2|-|15
TGTGCCAGCAGCCATGAACCGGGACAGGGGGAAAAACTGTTTTTT
CASSHEPGQGEKLFF
>TRBD1|TRBJ1-1|TRBV5-5|-|19
TGTGCCAGCAGCTTGGTTTCACACCGGGACAGGGGGAAAAAAAGCCAAGCTTTCTTT
CASSLVSHRDRGKKSQAFF
>TRBD2|TRBJ2-7|TRBV3-1/TRBV3-2|-|14
TGTGCCAGCAGCCAGGGAGCGGGGGGATACGAGCAGTACTTC
CASSQGAGGYEQYF
>-|TRBJ1-5|TRBV10-3|-|17
TGTGCCATCAGTGAGTCGGGGATGGGGGCAGGGTATCAGCCCCAGCATTTT
CAISESGMGAGYQPQHF
>-|TRBJ1-3|TRBV5-4|once|16
TGTGCCAGCAGCTTGGCCGGTCTAGGCTCTGGAAACACCATATATTTT
CASSLAGLGSGNTIYF
>TRBD1|TRBJ1-1|TRBV29-1|-|12
TGCAGCGTCCGGACAGGGAAGACTGAAGCTTTCTTT
CSVRTGKTEAFF
>TRBD1|TRBJ1-4|TRBV7-9|-|14
TGTGCCAGCAGCGGACAGGGTGAGGTCGAAAAACTGTTTTTT
CASSGQGEVEKLFF
>-|TRBJ1-1|TRBV19|-|14
TGTGCCAGTGCTCGACAGGTTTCGAACACTGAAGCTTTCTTT
CASARQVSNTEAFF
>-|TRBJ1-1|TRBV19|once|14
TGTGCCAGTACTCAACAGGGTATGGGCACTGAAGCTTTCTTT
CASTQQGMGTEAFF
>-|TRBJ1-2|TRBV20-1|once|12
TGCAGTGCTAGTACATCTAACTATGGCTACACCTTC
CSASTSNYGYTF
>-|TRBJ1-2|TRBV7-2|-|14
TGTGCCAGCAGCCGCCTAGGTAATAACTATGGCTACACCTTC
CASSRLGNNYGYTF
>TRBD1|TRBJ1-1|TRBV7-8|once|15
TGTGCCAGCAGCTCCCTCTTCAGGGGGATTACTGAAGCTTTCTTT
CASSSLFRGITEAFF
>-|TRBJ2-7|TRBV4-2|-|14
TGTGCCAGCACTCCCGGGACTGGGATTTACGAGCAGTACTTC
CASTPGTGIYEQYF
>TRBD1|TRBJ1-1|TRBV7-3|-|13
TGTGCCAGCAGCCCGTCCGGGACAGGACAAGCTTTCTTT
CASSPSGTGQAFF
>-|TRBJ1-5|TRBV19|few|17
TGTGCCAGTAGTACCGGACAGTTCCCTGAGGATAATCAGCCCCAGCATTTT
CASSTGQFPEDNQPQHF
>TRBD1|TRBJ2-7|TRBV15|-|16
TGTGCCACCAGCAGTGGGACAGGAAGGGGACAGAGGGAGCAGTACTTC
CATSSGTGRGQREQYF
>TRBD2|TRBJ2-1|TRBV4-2|once|16
TGTGCCAGCAGCCAAGATGGGACTAGCGGTTACAATGAGCAGTTCTTC
CASSQDGTSGYNEQFF
>TRBD1|TRBJ1-5|TRBV5-5|-|15
TGTGCCAGCAGCTTGGGGGACAGGTCGGGTCAGCCCCAGCATTTT
CASSLGDRSGQPQHF
>-|TRBJ1-2|TRBV5-1|-|14
TGCGCCAGCAGCTTGGCTCTAGCTAACTATGGCTACACCTTC
CASSLALANYGYTF
>-|TRBJ1-1|TRBV12-3/TRBV12-4|-|13
TGTGCCAGCAAGATAGGTAGGGAGACTGAAGCTTTCTTT
CASKIGRETEAFF
>-|TRBJ1-4|TRBV7-9|-|15
TGTGCCAGCAGCTTATTAGCCGGTCTTAATGAAAAACTGTTTTTT
CASSLLAGLNEKLFF
>TRBD1|TRBJ1-4|TRBV9|-|16
TGTGCCAGCAGCGTAAGGACAGGGGGTGCTAATGAAAAACTGTTTTTT
CASSVRTGGANEKLFF
>-|TRBJ1-5|TRBV7-9|few|15
TGTGCCAGCAGCTTAGTGGCAGGGGTCAATCAGCCCCAGCATTTT
CASSLVAGVNQPQHF
>-|TRBJ1-1|TRBV21-1|-|17
TGTGCCAGCAGCAAACGACAGGGGGTCGGGGTGAACACTGAAGCTTTCTTT
CASSKRQGVGVNTEAFF
>TRBD1|TRBJ1-2|TRBV5-8|-|15
TGTGCCAGCAGCCCGAGCAGGGGGCGCGGTGGTGGCTACACCTTC
CASSPSRGRGGGYTF
>-|TRBJ1-1|TRBV7-2|-|13
TGTGCCAGCAGCGGGGACTTAAACACTGAAGCTTTCTTT
CASSGDLNTEAFF
>-|TRBJ2-5|TRBV5-1|-|12
TGCGCCAGCAGCTTGGCGGGGGAGACCCAGTACTTC
CASSLAGETQYF
>TRBD2|TRBJ2-5|TRBV7-2|-|15
TGTGCCAGCAGCTCCACCCTAGCGGGGAAAGAGACCCAGTACTTC
CASSSTLAGKETQYF
>-|TRBJ2-1|TRBV7-2|-|13
TGTGCCAGCAGCCCCGACTCCAACAATGAGCAGTTCTTC
CASSPDSNNEQFF
>-|TRBJ2-1|TRBV5-5|-|18
TGTGCCAGCAGCTTGAGATTGAGGCTCACGAGCTCCTACAATGAGCAGTTCTTC
CASSLRLRLTSSYNEQFF
>TRBD1|TRBJ1-5|TRBV7-8|few|15
TGTGCCAGCGAGACAGGGCTCGGGGGCAATCAGCCCCAGCATTTT
CASETGLGGNQPQHF
>TRBD1|TRBJ1-5|TRBV5-8|-|15
TGTGCCAGCCGGACAGGGATCGACAGCAATCAGCCCCAGCATTTT
CASRTGIDSNQPQHF
>-|TRBJ1-6|TRBV6-1|-|15
TGTACCAGCAGTGAAATCGCTGATGGAGATTCACCCCTCCACTTT
CTSSEIADGDSPLHF
>TRBD2|TRBJ2-3|TRBV15|few|16
TGTGCCACCAGCAGAGAGGAGCGGGGCAGCACAGATACGCAGTATTTT
CATSREERGSTDTQYF
>TRBD1|TRBJ2-7|TRBV4-2|-|17
TGTGCCAGCAGCCTGAGGACAGGTGAAACACCGATCTACGAGCAGTACTTC
CASSLRTGETPIYEQYF
>TRBD1|TRBJ1-2|TRBV25-1|-|14
TGTGCCAGCAGTCCCGGGACAGGGATTTATGGCTACACCTTC
CASSPGTGIYGYTF
>TRBD2|TRBJ2-5|TRBV2|-|14
TGTGCCAGCAGTCAAAGACTAGCGCGGGAGACCCAGTACTTC
CASSQRLARETQYF
>-|TRBJ1-5|TRBV19|-|13
TGTGCCAGTAGTCCTGGGAGGGTTCAGCCCCAGCATTTT
CASSPGRVQPQHF
>-|TRBJ1-2|TRBV12-3/TRBV12-4|few|13
TGTGCCAGCAGTTTGAGGCAGGGGAACGGCTACACCTTC
CASSLRQGNGYTF
>TRBD1|TRBJ2-3|TRBV10-3|-|13
TGTGCCACGACAGGGGGAAGCACAGATACGCAGTATTTT
CATTGGSTDTQYF